These 32 T cell receptor beta chains were sequenced from one sample in a study of cytomegalovirus exposure and HLA in healthy donors. Profiling relied on immunoSEQ multiplex PCR, and the TCRdb table lists in-frame clones only, not all of them. Here the sample spans 90,000 to 150,000 clones, approximately 90% being singletons. Sequenced: PBMCs. All receptors derive from a man between 18 and 35 years old in good health and CMV-seropositive.

This chain links TRBV4-1 with TRBJ1-6; D is ambiguous. Deletions cut 1 base from V and 0 bases from J, with 16 bases between. The CDR3 totals 19 residues. CDR1 MGHRA and CDR2 YSYEKL come from the germline V gene. The CDR3 is CASSQGRRGSGSYNSPLHF. In nucleotides, the CDR3 is TGCGCCAGCAGCCAAGGAAGACGTGGGTCGGGCTCCTATAATTCACCCCTCCACTTT.

The chain carries TRBV4-3 and TRBJ2-3, with 10 bases aligning to TRBD2. Germline-derived CDR1 and CDR2 are LGHNA and YSLEER. This CDR3 is built from 14 residues. Trimming removed 5 bases from V and 4 bases from J; junction bases left unmatched: 3. The CDR3 coding sequence is TGCGCCAGCAGCTTACTAGCGGGGCCAGATACGCAGTATTTT. This codes for CASSLLAGPDTQYF.

The chain employs TRBV10-3 and TRBJ1-1; no clear D. CDR1 and CDR2 (germline): ENHRY, SYGVKD. The length of the CDR3 is 13 residues. V was pared by 4 bases and J by 5 bases, with 11 bases between. In DNA form, the CDR3 reads TGTGCCATCAGTGTTCCCGGGAGGACTGAAGCTTTCTTT. Protein product: CAISVPGRTEAFF.

The chain recombines TRBV11-2 with TRBJ2-1; 9 positions agree with TRBD1. The CDR3 covers 14 residues. Germline V CDR1 and CDR2: SGHAT, FQNNGV. V shed 4 bases and J 10 bases; nucleotides not matched to a gene: 8. CDR3 bases: TGTGCCAGCAGCTCCCGGGACAGGGCACGGGAGCAGTTCTTC. Its protein is CASSSRDRAREQFF.

This chain uses TRBV18 with TRBJ2-1; TRBD2 is a possible D gene (6 bases). This CDR3 has 12 amino acids. V lost 6 bases, J lost 11 bases, and 14 bases lay in between. In germline, CDR1 is KGHSH, CDR2 LQKENI. The CDR3 bases are TGTGCCAGCTCCCTGGCTGCGGGGAAGCAGTTCTTC. As protein: CASSLAAGKQFF.

Of note for this clone: Because it lacks the conserved phenylalanine or tryptophan at the end, this CDR3 is likely a read error. This chain uses TRBV5-1 with TRBJ2-3, with D maybe TRBD2 (6 bases). The CDR3 is 15 residues long. Germline V gene data show CDR1 as SGHRS and CDR2 as YFSETQ. Trimming took 0 bases from V and 10 from J, leaving 18 bases between them. For the CDR3, the DNA is TGCGCCAGCAGCTTGGGAGGGGAGCCAGCGGGTCCGCAGTATTCT. Translating gives CASSLGGEPAGPQYS.

This chain links TRBV29-1 with TRBJ1-1; TRBD1 is a possible D gene (5 bases). Trimming left V 5 bases short and J 3 bases short, with 22 bases between. The germline gives CDR1 SQVTM, CDR2 ANQGSEA. This CDR3 has 16 amino acids. The CDR3 is CSVRGGAGQVHTEAFF. Written as DNA, the CDR3 is TGCAGCGTTCGGGGAGGTGCAGGGCAGGTACACACTGAAGCTTTCTTT.

This chain uses TRBV27 with TRBJ1-5; 9 nucleotides agree with TRBD1. Looked up from germline, CDR1 is MNHEY and CDR2 is SMNVEV (reference sequence). This CDR3 contains 14 residues. Trimming cost V 7 bases and J 7 bases; bases outside gene matches: 8. The CDR3 is CASKVRGTGQPQHF. DNA of the CDR3: TGTGCCAGCAAGGTACGCGGGACAGGGCAGCCCCAGCATTTT.

The chain combines TRBV19 with TRBJ2-7; D is unresolved. Germline loops: CDR1 LNHDA, CDR2 SQIVND (reference sequence). Trimming removed 3 bases at V and 3 bases at J, with 9 bases between. The CDR3 contains 13 residues. As DNA, the CDR3 is TGTGCCAGTAGTATCCGACACGACTACGAGCAGTACTTC. It codes for CASSIRHDYEQYF.

The V gene is TRBV10-2, the J gene TRBJ1-5, with D possibly being TRBD1 (5 bases). The CDR3 sequence is 12 residues long. With 2 bases removed from V and 6 bases from J, the gap between germline ends came to 5 bases. CDR1 is WSHSY, CDR2 SAAADI, per germline. The CDR3 DNA sequence: TGCGCCAGCAGTGAGCAGGGTCAGCCCCAGCATTTT. This codes for CASSEQGQPQHF.

This clone was seen only a few times. The rearrangement joins TRBV9 to TRBJ1-6; 9 nucleotides match TRBD1. Germline CDR1 and CDR2: SGDLS and YYNGEE. The CDR3 totals 14 residues. V was clipped by 4 bases and J by 10 bases; unmatched bases: 6. The CDR3 DNA sequence: TGTGCCAGCAGCCGGGGACAGGGCGACTCACCCCTCCACTTT. This sequence encodes CASSRGQGDSPLHF.

This chain links TRBV5-1 with TRBJ2-5; 8 bases align to TRBD2. V lost 0 bases, J lost 5 bases, and 9 bases stayed unmatched. The germline gives CDR1 SGHRS, CDR2 YFSETQ. The CDR3 extends over 16 amino acids. CDR3 in amino acids: CASSLGAGGDVETQYF. The CDR3 coding sequence is TGCGCCAGCAGCTTGGGTGCGGGGGGTGACGTGGAGACCCAGTACTTC.

The chain employs TRBV7-6 and TRBJ1-4; D ambiguous. The CDR3 loop spans 14 amino acids. Trimming stripped 1 base from V and 10 bases from J, with 13 bases between. Germline CDR1 reads SGHVS; CDR2 reads FNYEAQ. The CDR3 DNA follows: TGTGCCAGCAGCTTAGGTTACGGGGAGAGAAAACTGTTTTTT. Amino acid sequence: CASSLGYGERKLFF.

The chain links TRBV7-8 to TRBJ1-1; 8 nucleotides align to TRBD1. The CDR3 is 15 amino acids. J gave up 5 bases and V 0 bases, and 5 bases lay outside the gene matches. Germline V CDR1 and CDR2: SGHVS, FQNEAQ. CDR3 bases: TGTGCCAGCAGCTTAGCCGACAGGGGAGGGACTGAAGCTTTCTTT. It codes for CASSLADRGGTEAFF.

The chain carries TRBV2 and TRBJ2-5, with D possibly matching TRBD2 (6 bases). Trimming stripped 6 bases from V and 5 bases from J, with 10 bases between. CDR1 is SNHLY and CDR2 is FYNNEI in the germline V gene. CDR3 length: 12 amino acids. The CDR3 sequence is CASREGRETQYF. As DNA, the CDR3 is TGTGCCAGCAGGGAGGGGAGGGAGACCCAGTACTTC.

V is TRBV28 and J is TRBJ2-7; possible D gene TRBD2, 6 bases. Germline V gene sequence: CDR1 MDHEN, CDR2 SYDVKM. V was pared by 3 bases and J by 3 bases, with 12 bases between. CDR3 size: 14 residues. CDR3 sequence reads: CASSFSGEDYEQYF. The CDR3 coding sequence is TGTGCCAGCAGTTTTTCGGGGGAGGACTACGAGCAGTACTTC.

V and J are TRBV29-1 and TRBJ2-3; TRBD1 matches 11 bases. The CDR3 consists of 14 residues. After removal of 6 bases from V and 2 bases from J, the junction contained 4 bases not matched to a gene. Germline CDR1 reads SQVTM; CDR2 reads ANQGSEA. As DNA, the CDR3 is TGCAGCGTGGGACAGGGGGAACTCACAGATACGCAGTATTTT. Translated: CSVGQGELTDTQYF.

This sequence joins TRBV5-6 and TRBJ1-5; 9 bases agree with TRBD1. This CDR3 spans 17 amino acids. V shed 1 base and J 0 bases; nucleotides not matched to a gene: 5. Germline V gene data show CDR1 as SGHDT and CDR2 as YYEEEE. This chain's CDR3 is CASSLRDRDYSNQPQHF. The DNA for the CDR3 is TGTGCCAGCAGCTTGAGGGACAGGGACTATAGCAATCAGCCCCAGCATTTT.

The rearrangement joins TRBV10-2 to TRBJ2-1; D might be TRBD1 (6 bases). CDR3 length: 14 residues. CDR1 is WSHSY, CDR2 SAAADI, per germline. V lost 4 bases and J 1 base, leaving 8 bases between the germline ends. CDR3 sequence reads: CASSVQGSYNEQFF. In DNA form, the CDR3 reads TGCGCCAGCAGTGTTCAGGGGTCCTACAATGAGCAGTTCTTC.

The chain joins TRBV9 to TRBJ1-2; D gene unclear. Per the germline V gene, CDR1 is SGDLS and CDR2 is YYNGEE. The CDR3 length is 11 residues. The germline V and J ends were trimmed by 3 bases and 8 bases, with 8 bases remaining between them. The CDR3 region is CASSAPRGYTF. The CDR3 nucleotides read TGTGCCAGCAGCGCTCCGAGGGGCTACACCTTC.

The J gene is TRBJ1-2, the V gene TRBV13; no clear D gene. This CDR3 is 16 amino acids long. V was shortened by 4 bases and J by 8 bases, with 23 bases between the two germline ends. Germline V gene data show CDR1 as PRHDT and CDR2 as FYEKMQ (reference sequence). This CDR3 is CASSSFEGLLAYGYTF. CDR3 sequence (DNA): TGTGCCAGCAGCTCGTTTGAAGGACTTCTCGCCTACGGCTACACCTTC.

In the case of this clone: A read error may account for a junction end that differs from germline. This chain links TRBV19 with TRBJ1-2; D perhaps matches TRBD1 (5 bases). The V gene's germline CDR1 is LNHDA and CDR2 SQIVND (reference sequence). The CDR3 runs to 12 residues. This CDR3 is CASNGDLYDYTF. The DNA for the CDR3 is TGTGCCAGTAATGGGGACTTATATGACTACACCTTC.

V is TRBV7-9 and J is TRBJ2-3; 12 nucleotides align to TRBD2. V lost 5 bases, J lost 6 bases, and 3 bases stayed unmatched. CDR1 is SEHNR, CDR2 FQNEAQ, per germline (reference sequence). The CDR3 consists of 14 residues. The DNA of the CDR3 is TGTGCCAGCAGCGGACTAGCGGGGATGGATACGCAGTATTTT. Its translation: CASSGLAGMDTQYF. Filled out from reference TRBV7-9 and TRBJ2-3, the complete variable domain reads DTGVSQNPRHKITKRGQNVTFRCDPISEHNRLYWYRQTLGQGPEFLTYFQNEAQLEKSRLLSDRFSAERPKGSFSTLEIQRTEQGDSAMYLCASSGLAGMDTQYFGPGTRLTVL.

The chain recombines TRBV28 with TRBJ1-5; 7 bases line up with TRBD1. This CDR3 is built from 17 residues. Germline V gene lookup returns CDR1 MDHEN and CDR2 SYDVKM. After removal of 5 bases from V and 0 bases from J, the junction contained 10 bases not matched to a gene. The CDR3 DNA is TGTGCCAGCAGTCCTCTGACAGGGCCTAATAGCAATCAGCCCCAGCATTTT. The encoded protein is CASSPLTGPNSNQPQHF.

This chain links TRBV27 with TRBJ1-1; D is uncertain. This CDR3 region has 13 residues. Germline V gives CDR1 MNHEY, CDR2 SMNVEV (reference sequence). V was trimmed by 0 bases and J by 8 bases, leaving 10 bases between them. This CDR3 is CASSLSGGGEAFF. The CDR3 DNA reads TGTGCCAGCAGTTTATCGGGAGGCGGAGAAGCTTTCTTT.

CDR3 protein: CASSFYRDRDEQYF. The DNA of the CDR3 is TGTGCCAGCAGCTTCTACCGGGACAGGGACGAGCAGTACTTC. The gene calls are TRBV5-4 and TRBJ2-7, with TRBD1 matching over 9 bases. CDR1 and CDR2 from the germline V gene are SGHNT and YYREEE (reference sequence). The V gene end was trimmed by 2 bases and the J gene end by 5 bases; junction bases not matched to a gene: 5. The CDR3 length is 14 residues.

This chain uses TRBV19 with TRBJ1-1, with D maybe TRBD1 (6 bases). V lost 6 bases and J lost 2, with 13 bases in between. CDR1 LNHDA and CDR2 SQIVND come from the germline V gene (reference sequence). This CDR3 is 14 amino acids long. CDR3 sequence reads: CASRSGTTNTEAFF. CDR3 sequence (DNA): TGTGCCAGTAGGTCCGGGACAACCAACACTGAAGCTTTCTTT.

The gene calls are TRBV5-6 and TRBJ2-3; D is ambiguous. Germline V gene lookup returns CDR1 SGHDT and CDR2 YYEEEE. V was cut by 2 bases and J by 2 bases, with 9 bases left in between. CDR3 size: 14 residues. CDR3 region: CASSLGRHTDTQYF. In DNA, the CDR3 is TGTGCCAGCAGCTTAGGCAGGCACACAGATACGCAGTATTTT.

This chain uses TRBV5-5 with TRBJ1-1; D gene uncertain. This CDR3 has 13 amino acids. Trimming cost V 0 bases and J 6 bases, with 9 bases left between them. The germline CDR1 and CDR2 sequences are SGHKS and YYEKEE (reference sequence). CDR3 loop: CASSLGARAEAFF. Written as DNA, the CDR3 is TGTGCCAGCAGCTTGGGTGCCCGGGCTGAAGCTTTCTTT. Full variable domain (outside the CDR3, taken from reference TRBV5-5 and TRBJ1-1): DAGVTQSPTHLIKTRGQQVTLRCSPISGHKSVSWYQQVLGQGPQFIFQYYEKEERGRGNFPDRFSARQFPNYSSELNVNALLLGDSALYLCASSLGARAEAFFGQGTRLTVV.

V and J are TRBV4-2 and TRBJ1-1, with 8 bases identical to TRBD1. Per the germline V gene, CDR1 is LGHNA and CDR2 is YNFKEQ. J lost 4 bases, V lost 1 base, and 2 bases had no gene match. This CDR3 spans 14 amino acids. The CDR3 DNA reads as TGTGCCAGCAGCCAAGTTGACAGGGGCACTGAAGCTTTCTTT. Protein product: CASSQVDRGTEAFF.

Remarks on this clone: Since a much larger clone is just one base distant, this may be a read error. The rearrangement joins TRBV6-4 to TRBJ2-3; the match to TRBD2 covers 11 bases. From germline, CDR1 is MRHNA and CDR2 SNTAGT. V dropped 5 bases and J dropped 1; count of bases not matched to a gene: 2. This CDR3 spans 15 amino acids. In nucleotides, the CDR3 is TGTGCCAGCAGTCAACTAGCGGGGGGCACAGATACGCAGTATTTT. Its translation: CASSQLAGGTDTQYF.

The chain links TRBV28 to TRBJ2-1; 12 bases fit TRBD1. The length of the CDR3 is 14 residues. Germline V gives CDR1 MDHEN, CDR2 SYDVKM. Trimming at V came to 3 bases and at J to 8 bases, leaving 2 bases not matched to a gene. CDR3: CASSFGTGGDEQFF. CDR3 nucleotides: TGTGCCAGCAGTTTCGGGACAGGGGGCGATGAGCAGTTCTTC.